This is a list of T cell receptor beta chains from one sample in a study of tumor-infiltrating lymphocytes in primary liver carcinoma. TCRdb passed the multiplex PCR reads through MiXCR, listing each CDR3 protein once. The repertoire includes 150,000 to 200,000 distinct CDR3 sequences, around four fifths of them detected once, and around 18% sits in the top ten. Specimen: tumor tissue from primary liver carcinoma. The receptors were sampled from a man in his forties with primary liver carcinoma and hepatitis B virus infection. Both conserved end residues are part of each CDR3. The order of the fields is J gene, clone size, D gene, V gene, CDR3 protein, CDR3 DNA. D genes are given only for firm matches. Size is stated for part of the rows, as once, few or many counts, or as a class when the clone is expanded.

>TRBJ2-1|NA|NA|TRBV5-4
CASNSSGNYNEQFF
TGTGCCAGCAACTCCTCTGGGAACTACAATGAGCAGTTCTTC
>TRBJ2-5|NA|NA|TRBV6-1
CTGSEEGQRGYF
TGTACCGGCAGTGAAGAGGGACAACGGGGCTACTTC
>TRBJ2-1|once|TRBD2|TRBV12-3/TRBV12-4
CPSSHSGRYYDEQFF
TGTCCCAGCAGTCATAGCGGGAGATACTACGATGAGCAGTTCTTC
>TRBJ2-5|NA|NA|TRBV20-1
CSARVPGSEETQYF
TGCAGTGCTAGAGTCCCCGGGAGTGAAGAGACCCAGTACTTC
>TRBJ2-7|NA|NA|TRBV28
CAGSTDERRYEQYF
TGTGCCGGCAGTACGGATGAGAGGAGGTACGAGCAGTACTTC
>TRBJ2-1|NA|NA|TRBV11-2
CGSSLDLGTYNEQFF
TGTGGCAGCAGCTTAGATCTTGGGACCTACAATGAGCAGTTCTTC
>TRBJ1-5|NA|NA|TRBV5-5
CARSSLDSPDQPQDF
TGTGCCAGGAGCTCCTTGGACAGCCCCGATCAGCCCCAGGATTTT
>TRBJ2-2|NA|NA|TRBV29-1
CSAPTNGANTGELFF
TGCAGCGCTCCTACTAACGGGGCAAACACCGGGGAGCTGTTTTTT
>TRBJ2-3|NA|NA|TRBV29-1
CNVEDRGGLGTDTQYF
TGCAACGTTGAAGATCGCGGGGGCCTGGGCACAGATACGCAGTATTTT
>TRBJ2-1|NA|TRBD2|TRBV7-8
CASSLVGTSGTNEQFF
TGTGCCAGCAGCTTAGTTGGGACTAGCGGGACCAATGAGCAGTTCTTC
>TRBJ1-6|NA|TRBD1|TRBV12-3/TRBV12-4
CASSLGQYNSRLHF
TGTGCCAGCAGTTTGGGACAGTATAATTCACGGCTCCACTTT
>TRBJ2-1|many|TRBD1|TRBV28
CASSWGQVVLRWEQFF
TGTGCCAGCAGTTGGGGACAGGTTGTACTTCGATGGGAGCAGTTCTTC
>TRBJ1-6|NA|NA|TRBV29-1
CSIAQYKSPLHF
TGCAGCATTGCTCAGTATAAATCACCCCTCCACTTT
>TRBJ1-5|NA|NA|TRBV13
CASRLGGSHQPQRF
TGTGCCAGCAGGTTAGGAGGGTCTCACCAGCCCCAGCGTTTT
>TRBJ1-1|NA|NA|TRBV6-6
CASSFHGNNEAFF
TGTGCTAGCAGTTTCCATGGGAACAATGAAGCTTTCTTT
>TRBJ2-3|once|TRBD2|TRBV5-1
CASSTPSGSPPISTDTQYF
TGCGCCAGCAGCACCCCTAGCGGGAGTCCACCCATTAGCACAGATACGCAGTATTTT
>TRBJ1-1|NA|NA|TRBV29-1
CSVRDITESFF
TGCAGCGTCCGCGATATCACTGAATCTTTCTTT
>TRBJ2-1|NA|NA|TRBV6-6
CASSYSIGSYNEQFF
TGTGCCAGCAGTTACTCGATTGGTTCATACAATGAGCAGTTCTTC
>TRBJ2-3|NA|NA|TRBV6-1
CASIDDMGPGDTQYF
TGTGCCAGCATAGACGACATGGGGCCGGGAGATACGCAGTATTTT
>TRBJ2-1|NA|TRBD2|TRBV6-1
CASSEEAGGYNLRFF
TGTGCCAGCAGTGAAGAAGCGGGAGGATACAATCTGCGGTTCTTC
>TRBJ2-2|NA|NA|TRBV5-6
CATSLRFRAYTGELFF
TGTGCCACCAGTTTGCGGTTCAGGGCCTACACCGGGGAGCTGTTTTTT
>TRBJ2-7|NA|NA|TRBV7-9
CASSSENSYDQYF
TGTGCCAGCAGCTCTGAGAACTCTTACGATCAGTACTTC
>TRBJ2-5|NA|NA|TRBV6-2/TRBV6-3
CASSPEEGRQEIQYF
TGTGCCAGCAGTCCGGAAGAGGGACGGCAAGAGATCCAGTACTTC
>TRBJ1-6|few|NA|TRBV11-2
CTSAGTRNSPLHF
TGTACCAGTGCCGGGACGAGGAATTCACCCCTCCACTTT
>TRBJ1-5|NA|NA|TRBV29-1
CSGGTGDETSTDTQHF
TGCAGTGGCGGGACGGGGGACGAGACTAGCACAGATACGCAGCATTTT
>TRBJ2-7|NA|TRBD1|TRBV10-3
CATTTDRADEQYF
TGTGCCACCACGACGGACAGGGCCGACGAGCAGTACTTC
>TRBJ2-3|many|NA|TRBV4-2
CASSQESAPRTDTQYF
TGTGCCAGCAGCCAAGAGTCAGCCCCTCGCACAGATACGCAGTATTTT
>TRBJ1-5|NA|TRBD1|TRBV19
CATSTDRAQPRHF
TGTGCCACCAGCACCGACAGGGCTCAGCCCCGGCATTTT
>TRBJ1-4|NA|NA|TRBV7-9
CASNLADQNEKLFF
TGTGCCAGCAACTTAGCTGACCAGAATGAAAAACTGTTTTTT
>TRBJ2-2|NA|NA|TRBV29-1
CGVYGTVGSGELFF
TGCGGCGTCTATGGGACAGTGGGCAGCGGGGAGTTGTTTTTT
>TRBJ2-3|many|NA|TRBV28
CATKIRASSWTDTQYF
TGTGCCACCAAAATACGGGCTAGCTCTTGGACAGATACGCAGTATTTT
>TRBJ2-3|NA|NA|TRBV10-3
CAIFDVLDTQCF
TGTGCCATCTTCGACGTCCTAGATACGCAGTGTTTT
>TRBJ2-1|NA|TRBD2|TRBV14
CASSVVAGWVNNAHFF
TGTGCCAGCAGTGTCGTAGCGGGATGGGTAAACAATGCGCACTTCTTC
>TRBJ1-1|NA|NA|TRBV11-2
CASSLASGEKNTEAFF
TGTGCCAGCAGCTTAGCTAGCGGAGAAAAGAACACTGAAGCTTTCTTT
>TRBJ2-1|NA|NA|TRBV6-2/TRBV6-3
CPSSPDHYSNQQFF
TGTCCCAGCAGTCCTGACCACTACAGCAATCAGCAGTTCTTC